This entry lists 13 T cell receptor beta chains sequenced from one sample in a study of spatial heterogeneity in lung cancer. Regarding the study as a whole: Tumor mutation counts were tracked by expanded intratumoral alpha and beta TCR counts.

The time point: sample taken at primary tumor resection. These receptors have no identified antigens. TCRdb analysed the 5' RACE reads with MiXCR anew, one entry per CDR3 protein. The sample yields about 13,000 distinct CDR3 sequences, 4.5% to 5.5% seen once. Material: lung tumor tissue, obtained at surgery. The receptors were sampled from a male donor with early-stage non-small cell lung cancer.

This clonotype showed up just a few times. Little can be read into the size of this beta chain, an off-target read in a library designed for alpha chains. This chain connects TRBV18 to TRBJ1-5; 7 nucleotides line up with TRBD1. CDR1 and CDR2 from the germline V gene are KGHSH and LQKENI. The CDR3 consists of 14 residues. V lost 6 bases, J lost 2 bases, and 4 bases stayed unmatched. In DNA form, the CDR3 reads TGTGCCAGCTCTTCTGACAGGGGCAATCAGCCCCAGCATTTT. This gives the protein CASSSDRGNQPQHF.

This clonotype was seen ten or more times. As an off-target read in a library built for alpha chains, this beta chain has a frequency of little significance. This chain connects TRBV7-6 to TRBJ2-7, with D unclear. Trimming left V 3 bases short and J 2 bases short, with 8 bases between. Germline CDR1 reads SGHVS; CDR2 reads FNYEAQ. This CDR3 is 13 amino acids long. CDR3: CASSFGNTYEQYF. The CDR3 DNA is TGTGCCAGCAGCTTTGGTAACACCTACGAGCAGTACTTC.

This clonotype appeared many times. In a library made to pick up alpha chains, this beta chain is a stray read with a size that means little. The rearrangement uses TRBV20-1 and TRBJ2-7; D ambiguous. Looked up from germline, CDR1 is DFQATT and CDR2 is SNEGSKA (reference sequence). V was cut by 3 bases and J by 2 bases, with 14 bases left in between. There are 14 residues in the CDR3. The CDR3 coding sequence is TGCAGTGCTAGTCGGGCCCTACCTCCCTACGAGCAGTACTTC. Its translation is CSASRALPPYEQYF.

This clonotype was found many times. Since the library was made to target alpha chains, this beta chain is a stray read and its abundance is not meaningful. The chain carries TRBV7-2 and TRBJ2-5; 7 bases agree with TRBD2. This CDR3 has 13 residues. The V segment lost 3 bases and the J segment 4 bases; nucleotides outside the gene matches: 2. Looked up from germline, CDR1 is SGHTA and CDR2 is FQGNSA. DNA of the CDR3: TGTGCCAGCAGCTTCGGACTAGGAGAGACCCAGTACTTC. Amino acid sequence: CASSFGLGETQYF.

This clonotype occurred many times. The library was prepared for alpha chains; this beta chain is a stray read, so its frequency means little. The rearrangement links TRBV7-2 to TRBJ2-3, with 7 bases fitting TRBD1. V trimming: 5 bases; J trimming: 1 base; junction bases outside the gene matches: 3. CDR1 and CDR2 (germline): SGHTA, FQGNSA. This CDR3 has 14 amino acids. The CDR3 protein is CASSLDRGTDTQYF. In DNA, the CDR3 is TGTGCCAGCAGCCTTGACAGGGGCACAGATACGCAGTATTTT.

Remarks on this clonotype: Relative to the germline gene, one junction end is altered; a read error may explain this. With the library built for alpha chains, this beta chain is off target and its frequency is not meaningful. The V and J genes are TRBV20-1 and TRBJ2-2; D perhaps matches TRBD2 (5 bases). Per the germline V gene, CDR1 is DFQATT and CDR2 is SNEGSKA (reference sequence). CDR3 size: 13 residues. For the CDR3, the DNA is TGCAGTGCTAGTAGCCCGCCAGTCGGGGAGCCGTTTTTT. Its protein is CSASSPPVGEPFF.

This clonotype was observed at least ten times. This beta chain is a stray sequence in a library constructed for alpha chains; its clone size is not meaningful. The gene calls are TRBV6-1 and TRBJ1-3, with a possible D match to TRBD1 (5 bases). The CDR3 sequence is 15 residues long. Germline CDR1 and CDR2: MNHNS and SASEGT. With 8 bases removed from V and 2 bases from J, the gap between germline ends came to 16 bases. In DNA, the CDR3 is TGTGCCAGCGGAAAGGAGTCGGGGGCTGGAAACACCATATATTTT. Residues: CASGKESGAGNTIYF.

This clonotype occurred a few times. A library prepared for alpha chains yielded this beta chain as an off-target read; its size is of little meaning. CDR3 residues: CAAPLRLNTGELFF. CDR3 nucleotides: TGTGCCGCCCCCCTGCGCCTGAACACCGGGGAGCTGTTTTTT. This chain joins TRBV19 and TRBJ2-2; D ambiguous. Germline values: CDR1 LNHDA, CDR2 SQIVND (reference sequence). V shed 11 bases and J shed 1 base, with 14 bases lying between them. CDR3 length: 14 residues.

The sample holds many counts of this clonotype. A library made for alpha chains picked up this beta chain off target, so its size means little. The chain recombines TRBV5-1 with TRBJ2-4, with D tentatively TRBD1 (5 bases). Trimming shortened V by 4 bases and J by 0 bases, and 8 bases separated the two germline ends. This CDR3 region has 14 residues. Germline lookup yields CDR1 SGHRS and CDR2 YFSETQ. CDR3 coding DNA: TGCGCCAGCAGCCAAACAGGAGCCAAAAACATTCAGTACTTC. Translation gives CASSQTGAKNIQYF.

As to this clonotype: Within a library made for alpha chains, this beta chain is off target, and its count is uninformative. This chain uses TRBV20-1 with TRBJ1-4; unclear D gene. V gave up 6 bases and J gave up 4 bases, with 15 bases separating them. The germline V gene encodes CDR1 DFQATT and CDR2 SNEGSKA (reference sequence). The CDR3 has 14 amino acids. The CDR3 is CSAQNPALNEKLFF. For the CDR3, the DNA is TGCAGTGCCCAAAACCCGGCCCTTAATGAAAAACTGTTTTTT.

In this sample, this clonotype turned up many times. This beta chain was picked up by a library intended for alpha chains and is off target, so its count carries little meaning. The V call is TRBV7-2, the J call TRBJ1-3; a weak D match, TRBD1 (6 bases). The CDR3 sequence is 18 residues long. CDR1 is SGHTA and CDR2 is FQGNSA in the germline V gene. V was cut by 0 bases and J by 0 bases, with 15 bases left in between. CDR3 amino acids: CASSLAGSGAHSGNTIYF. The CDR3 DNA follows: TGTGCCAGCAGCTTAGCCGGGTCGGGGGCCCACTCTGGAAACACCATATATTTT.

This clonotype was counted many times. This beta chain turned up in a library designed for alpha chains; as an off-target read, its abundance says little. The chain couples TRBV27 to TRBJ2-3; D unresolved. Trimming took off 5 bases at V and 2 bases at J, with 17 bases between the two ends. The CDR3 has 16 residues. CDR1 and CDR2 from the germline V gene are MNHEY and SMNVEV (reference sequence). DNA of the CDR3: TGTGCCAGCAGTCGAAAACAAACATCCCCCACAGATACGCAGTATTTT. Translation: CASSRKQTSPTDTQYF.

Remarks on this clonotype: This may stem from a read error, because a much larger clone lies one nucleotide away. With the library built for alpha chains, this beta chain is off target and its frequency is not meaningful. The gene calls are TRBV6-5 and TRBJ2-5; D is perhaps TRBD1 or TRBD2 (5 bases each). This CDR3 contains 15 residues. The germline gives CDR1 MNHEY, CDR2 SVGAGI. CDR3 sequence: CANSQRDRRSGTQYF. CDR3 DNA sequence: TGTGCCAACAGTCAAAGGGACCGAAGGTCGGGGACCCAGTACTTC.